These 17 T cell receptor beta chains were sequenced from one sample in a study of blood T cell repertoires in COVID-19. Here immunoSEQ multiplex PCR was the method, and the copy in TCRdb shows in-frame clones only, minus some. The sample carries 300,000 to 400,000 clones, 85% to 90% recorded once. Sequencing was carried out using PBMCs or T cells enriched from blood (not recorded which). These receptors all stem from a woman aged 25 to 39 with acute COVID-19.

The V and J genes are TRBV3-1 (or the pseudogene TRBV3-2) and TRBJ2-7; 9 positions agree with TRBD1. V shed 4 bases, J shed 6 bases, and the junction held 16 bases outside the gene matches. In germline, CDR1 is LGHDT, CDR2 YNNKEL (reference sequence). There are 17 residues in the CDR3. The CDR3 loop reads CASSPEFWTGALREQYF. The CDR3 DNA reads TGTGCCAGCAGCCCAGAATTCTGGACAGGGGCCCTCCGCGAGCAGTACTTC.

About this clone itself: The sample carries other DNA sequences with the same CDR3. The chain carries TRBV24-1 and TRBJ2-3, with D unresolved. This CDR3 has 12 amino acids. The ends were cut back, 4 bases at V and 3 bases at J, with 4 bases in the middle. CDR1 KGHDR and CDR2 SFDVKD come from the germline V gene. CDR3 in DNA: TGTGCCACCAGTGACTCGACAGATACGCAGTATTTT. Residues: CATSDSTDTQYF.

This chain uses TRBV10-1 with TRBJ1-1; tentatively, D is TRBD1 (6 bases). Trimming cost V 5 bases and J 0 bases, with 13 bases left between them. CDR3 size: 15 residues. Germline V gives CDR1 WNHNN, CDR2 SYGVQD (reference sequence). This CDR3 is CASSSIRGLNTEAFF. For the CDR3, the DNA is TGCGCCAGCAGTTCCATCAGGGGTCTGAACACTGAAGCTTTCTTT.

The chain recombines TRBV6-6 with TRBJ2-3; 8 bases align to TRBD1. The J segment lost 4 bases and the V segment lost 7 bases, leaving 4 bases of the junction unmatched. The CDR3 loop spans 13 amino acids. Germline assignment: CDR1 MNHNY and CDR2 SVGAGI (reference sequence). DNA for the CDR3: TGTGCCAGCATAAACAGGGGGTCAGATACGCAGTATTTT. This gives the protein CASINRGSDTQYF.

This sequence joins TRBV7-9 and TRBJ1-1; D not resolved. Germline CDR1 SEHNR, CDR2 FQNEAQ (reference sequence). This CDR3 is built from 13 residues. The V and J ends lost 3 bases and 11 bases respectively, with 16 bases between them. CDR3 sequence: CASSLRDRSLAFF. The CDR3 region has the DNA TGTGCCAGCAGCTTGCGGGATAGAAGTCTTGCTTTCTTT.

This sequence joins TRBV11-3 and TRBJ1-5; TRBD1 agrees at 7 bases. Germline CDR1 SGHNT, CDR2 YENEEA. The CDR3 has 19 residues. After removal of 5 bases from V and 3 bases from J, the junction contained 19 bases not matched to a gene. CDR3 nucleotide sequence: TGTGCCAGCAGCCCTGGTCTGCCAGGGGGGACGCTGATCAATCAGCCCCAGCATTTT. Its protein is CASSPGLPGGTLINQPQHF.

This chain uses TRBV18 with TRBJ1-3; 7 bases align to TRBD1. V gave up 5 bases and J gave up 0 bases; unmatched junction bases: 4. The CDR3 has 15 amino acids. In germline, CDR1 is KGHSH, CDR2 LQKENI. Here the CDR3 reads CASSSQGHSGNTIYF. CDR3 sequence (DNA): TGTGCCAGCTCATCACAGGGGCACTCTGGAAACACCATATATTTT. Based on the CDR3 plus reference TRBV18 and TRBJ1-3, the full variable domain is NAGVMQNPRHLVRRRGQEARLRCSPMKGHSHVYWYRQLPEEGLKFMVYLQKENIIDESGMPKERFSAEFPKEGPSILRIQQVVRGDSAAYFCASSSQGHSGNTIYFGEGSWLTVV.

This sequence joins TRBV9 and TRBJ1-6, with TRBD1 matching 10 bases. Germline CDR1 SGDLS, CDR2 YYNGEE. V was pared by 4 bases and J by 16 bases, with 11 bases of the junction left unmatched. The CDR3 covers 14 residues. The CDR3 is CASSPRTGGIELHF. CDR3 nucleotide sequence: TGTGCCAGCAGCCCAAGGACAGGGGGGATTGAACTCCACTTT.

The V and J genes are TRBV5-5 and TRBJ2-1, with TRBD1 matching 9 bases. Germline CDR1 SGHKS, CDR2 YYEKEE (reference sequence). This CDR3 is built from 16 residues. V was clipped by 4 bases and J by 1 base; unmatched bases: 6. The CDR3 region is CASSPGTGNSYNEQFF. DNA for the CDR3: TGTGCCAGCAGCCCCGGGACAGGGAATTCCTACAATGAGCAGTTCTTC.

The CDR3 sequence is CSVREISGANVLTF. The CDR3 DNA sequence: TGCAGCGTCCGGGAAATCTCTGGGGCCAACGTCCTGACTTTC. The V and J genes are TRBV29-1 and TRBJ2-6; a possible D gene is TRBD2 (5 bases). Germline lookup yields CDR1 SQVTM and CDR2 ANQGSEA. The CDR3 spans 14 residues. Deletions cut 6 bases from V and 0 bases from J, with 9 bases between.

This chain connects TRBV27 to TRBJ1-3; D is ambiguous. The CDR3 consists of 13 residues. The germline V gene encodes CDR1 MNHEY and CDR2 SMNVEV (reference sequence). V lost 6 bases, J lost 8 bases, and 14 bases lay in between. CDR3 bases: TGTGCCAGCAGCCTATCTCCAAGCGACACCATATATTTT. Translation: CASSLSPSDTIYF.

This clone was picked up a small number of times. The chain employs TRBV9 and TRBJ2-7, with D uncertain. Trimming removed 2 bases from V and 0 bases from J, with 9 bases in between. The CDR3 runs to 14 residues. Germline V gives CDR1 SGDLS, CDR2 YYNGEE. In nucleotides, the CDR3 is TGTGCCAGCAGCGTCGGCGGCAGCTCCTACGAGCAGTACTTC. Translation: CASSVGGSSYEQYF. The full variable domain, with the rest looked up from reference TRBV9 and TRBJ2-7, is DSGVTQTPKHLITATGQRVTLRCSPRSGDLSVYWYQQSLDQGLQFLIQYYNGEERAKGNILERFSAQQFPDLHSELNLSSLELGDSALYFCASSVGGSSYEQYFGPGTRLTVT.

This chain joins TRBV5-1 and TRBJ1-1, with TRBD1 matching 8 bases. The CDR3 totals 18 residues. Trimming removed 1 base from V and 0 bases from J; junction bases left unmatched: 11. The germline gives CDR1 SGHRS, CDR2 YFSETQ. CDR3 sequence (DNA): TGCGCCAGCAGCTTGATACCCGGACAGGGTCTTCTGAACACTGAAGCTTTCTTT. It is translated as CASSLIPGQGLLNTEAFF.

V and J are TRBV30 and TRBJ2-1; TRBD1 aligns across 9 bases. From germline, CDR1 is GTSNPN and CDR2 SVGIG (reference sequence). V dropped 3 bases and J dropped 8; count of bases not matched to a gene: 14. The CDR3 totals 16 residues. CDR3 DNA sequence: TGTGCCTGGAGCAATCCGCCGGGACAGGGAGGGCATGAGCAGTTCTTC. This encodes CAWSNPPGQGGHEQFF.

This clone showed up just a few times. The chain carries TRBV9 and TRBJ1-2; no reliable D call. Germline CDR1 and CDR2: SGDLS and YYNGEE. The ends were cut back, 4 bases at V and 1 base at J, with 11 bases in the middle. CDR3 length: 14 amino acids. As DNA, the CDR3 is TGTGCCAGCAGCCCCGGGAATCGTAACTATGGCTACACCTTC. Its protein product is CASSPGNRNYGYTF. The full variable domain, completed using reference TRBV9 and TRBJ1-2, is DSGVTQTPKHLITATGQRVTLRCSPRSGDLSVYWYQQSLDQGLQFLIQYYNGEERAKGNILERFSAQQFPDLHSELNLSSLELGDSALYFCASSPGNRNYGYTFGSGTRLTVV.

The rearrangement uses TRBV5-1 and TRBJ2-1; tentatively, D is TRBD2 (5 bases). The CDR3 covers 15 residues. In germline, CDR1 is SGHRS, CDR2 YFSETQ. V shed 4 bases and J shed 2 bases, with 13 bases lying between them. The CDR3 nucleotides read TGCGCCAGCAGCGCACTAGGGCAAACCTACAATGAGCAGTTCTTC. This translates into CASSALGQTYNEQFF.

V usage is TRBV4-1 and J usage is TRBJ1-2; D gene ambiguous. CDR3 length equals 13 residues. The germline V gene encodes CDR1 MGHRA and CDR2 YSYEKL. The germline V and J ends were trimmed by 0 bases and 7 bases, with 9 bases remaining between them. CDR3 coding DNA: TGCGCCAGCAGCCAAGACTCCACACGTGGCTACACCTTC. It translates to CASSQDSTRGYTF.